This record covers a single T cell receptor (beta chain). Its antigen is undetermined. The sample comes from a study of OX40 agonist ivuxolimab in advanced cancers. Study information: Patients were given ivuxolimab, an antibody that agonizes OX40 (CD134).

Study-wide results and limits: In a subset of nonresponders, normalized T-cell clonal expansion was also low. The average count of expanded clones was higher among CD8+ T cells than among CD4+.

The CDR3 is 14 amino acids. V was pared by 4 bases and J by 5 bases, with 13 bases between. The germline V gene has CDR1 LNHDA and CDR2 SQIVND (reference sequence). Libraries were prepared by immunoSEQ multiplex PCR; TCRdb keeps only in-frame clonotypes and omits some of them. The sample has some 60,000 clones; 87% are singletons. The chain carries TRBV19 and TRBJ2-3; D gene unclear. Sequences were derived from CD4+ or CD8+ T cells sorted from blood, sampled in a trial of the OX40 agonist ivuxolimab. The clonotype was recovered from an adult with an advanced solid tumor such as melanoma, head and neck, liver or kidney cancer. The CDR3 protein is CASSSRLVGDTQYF. CDR3 sequence (DNA): TGTGCCAGTAGTAGCAGACTGGTCGGAGATACGCAGTATTTT.